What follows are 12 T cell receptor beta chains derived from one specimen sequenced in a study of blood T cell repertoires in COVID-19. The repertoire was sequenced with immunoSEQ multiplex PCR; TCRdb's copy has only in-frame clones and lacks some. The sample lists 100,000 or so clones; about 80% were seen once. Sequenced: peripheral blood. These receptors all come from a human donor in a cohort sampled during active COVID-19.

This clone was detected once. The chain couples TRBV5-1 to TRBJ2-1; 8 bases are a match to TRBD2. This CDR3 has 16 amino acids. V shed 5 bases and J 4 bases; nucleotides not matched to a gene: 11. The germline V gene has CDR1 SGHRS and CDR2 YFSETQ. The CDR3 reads CASRAPWTSNYNEQFF. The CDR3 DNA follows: TGCGCCAGCAGGGCTCCCTGGACTAGCAATTACAATGAGCAGTTCTTC.

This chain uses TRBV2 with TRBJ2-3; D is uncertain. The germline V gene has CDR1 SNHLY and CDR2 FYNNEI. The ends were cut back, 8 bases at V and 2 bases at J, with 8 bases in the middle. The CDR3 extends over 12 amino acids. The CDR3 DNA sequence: TGTGCCAGCGGGCAATTCACAGATACGCAGTATTTT. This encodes CASGQFTDTQYF.

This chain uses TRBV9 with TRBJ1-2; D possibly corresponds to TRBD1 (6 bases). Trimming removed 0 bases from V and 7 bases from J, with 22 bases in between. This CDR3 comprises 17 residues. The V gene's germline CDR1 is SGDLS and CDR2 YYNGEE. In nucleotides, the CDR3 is TGTGCCAGCAGCGTAGGTCCTCGAACAGGGAGGGGTACTGGCTACACCTTC. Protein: CASSVGPRTGRGTGYTF.

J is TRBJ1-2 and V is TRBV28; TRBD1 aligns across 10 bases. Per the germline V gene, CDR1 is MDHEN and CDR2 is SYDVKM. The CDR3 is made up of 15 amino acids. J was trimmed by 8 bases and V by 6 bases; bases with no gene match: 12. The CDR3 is CASRYTGQGLRGYTF. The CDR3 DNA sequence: TGTGCCAGCAGGTACACGGGACAGGGGTTACGGGGCTACACCTTC.

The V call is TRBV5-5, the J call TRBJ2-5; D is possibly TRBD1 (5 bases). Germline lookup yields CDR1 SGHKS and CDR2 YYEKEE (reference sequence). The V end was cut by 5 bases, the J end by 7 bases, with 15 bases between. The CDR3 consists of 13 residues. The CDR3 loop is CASSSQLRGTQYF. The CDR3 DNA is TGTGCCAGCAGTAGCCAACTTAGGGGGACCCAGTACTTC. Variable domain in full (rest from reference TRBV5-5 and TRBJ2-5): DAGVTQSPTHLIKTRGQQVTLRCSPISGHKSVSWYQQVLGQGPQFIFQYYEKEERGRGNFPDRFSARQFPNYSSELNVNALLLGDSALYLCASSSQLRGTQYFGPGTRLLVL.

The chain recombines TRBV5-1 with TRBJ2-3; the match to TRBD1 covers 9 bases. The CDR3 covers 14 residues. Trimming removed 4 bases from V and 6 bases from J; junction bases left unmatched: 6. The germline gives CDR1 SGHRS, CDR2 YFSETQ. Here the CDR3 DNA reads TGCGCCAGCAGCCGGACAGGGGTCGGGGATACGCAGTATTTT. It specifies CASSRTGVGDTQYF.

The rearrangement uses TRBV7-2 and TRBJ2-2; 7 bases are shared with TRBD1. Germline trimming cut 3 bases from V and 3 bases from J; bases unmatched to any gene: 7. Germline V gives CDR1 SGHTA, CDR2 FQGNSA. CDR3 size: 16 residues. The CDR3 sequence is CASSLETGWDTGELFF. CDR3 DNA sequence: TGTGCCAGCAGCTTGGAGACAGGGTGGGACACCGGGGAGCTGTTTTTT.

For the CDR3, the DNA is TGTGCCAGCAGAAATCGTGGGACAGCCGGAAAAGAGACCCAGTACTTC. Residues: CASRNRGTAGKETQYF. The chain has TRBV11-3 and TRBJ2-5, with 7 bases fitting TRBD1. J lost 3 bases, V lost 6 bases, and 13 bases had no gene match. The CDR3 covers 16 residues. Germline V gene sequence: CDR1 SGHNT, CDR2 YENEEA.

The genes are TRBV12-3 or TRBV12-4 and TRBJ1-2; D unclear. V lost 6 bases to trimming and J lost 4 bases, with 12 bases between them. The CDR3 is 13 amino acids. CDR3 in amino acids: CASSPAGFYGYTF. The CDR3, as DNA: TGTGCCAGCAGCCCTGCAGGCTTCTATGGCTACACCTTC.

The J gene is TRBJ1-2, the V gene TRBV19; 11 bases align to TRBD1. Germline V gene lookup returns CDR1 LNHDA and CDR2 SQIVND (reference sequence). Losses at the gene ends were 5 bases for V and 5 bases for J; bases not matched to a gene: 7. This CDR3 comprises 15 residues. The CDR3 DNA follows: TGTGCCAGTAGTTTGACGGGACAGGGGGGTTATGGCTACACCTTC. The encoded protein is CASSLTGQGGYGYTF.

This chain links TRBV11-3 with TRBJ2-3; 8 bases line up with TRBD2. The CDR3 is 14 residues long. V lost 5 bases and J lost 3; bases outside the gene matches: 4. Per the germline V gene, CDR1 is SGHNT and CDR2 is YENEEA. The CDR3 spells CASSLGGATDTQYF. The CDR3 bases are TGTGCCAGCAGCCTCGGGGGGGCAACAGATACGCAGTATTTT.

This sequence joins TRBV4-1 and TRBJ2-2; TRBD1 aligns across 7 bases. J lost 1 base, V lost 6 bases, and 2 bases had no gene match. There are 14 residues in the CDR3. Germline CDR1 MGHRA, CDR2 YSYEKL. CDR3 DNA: TGCGCCAGCAGTAACAGGGGGAACACCGGGGAGCTGTTTTTT. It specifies CASSNRGNTGELFF.